This T cell receptor (beta chain) was sequenced during a study of T cells in Graves' hyperthyroidism and ophthalmopathy. There are many counts of this clonotype. The CDR3 totals 14 residues. V trimming: 2 bases; J trimming: 2 bases; junction bases outside the gene matches: 0. Germline V lookup: CDR1 MNHEY, CDR2 SVGEGT. Amplified regions were TCR beta CDR3 sequences from RNA transcripts. HTBI primers were the set used in a first-round RT-PCR of the TCR CDR3. TCRdb analysed the multiplex PCR reads with MiXCR anew, one entry per CDR3 protein. The top ten clones hold around a sixth of a sample with over 450,000 distinct CDR3 sequences, under 15% of them seen once.

Sequenced: blood. The rearrangement uses TRBV6-2 or TRBV6-3 and TRBJ2-1; 7 positions match TRBD2. This receptor was taken from a young woman with Graves' hyperthyroidism. The CDR3 reads CASSYSGAYNEQFF. The CDR3 coding sequence is TGTGCCAGCAGTTACAGCGGGGCCTACAATGAGCAGTTCTTC.